A single sample gave rise to the 19 T cell receptor beta chains below, sequenced in a study of CD8+ T cells in alopecia areata. Treatment denoted: oral pan-JAK inhibitor, 5-10 mg twice daily. Following extraction, RNA underwent reverse transcription to cDNA, which served as the sequencing template. Clones were read by immunoSEQ multiplex PCR, and TCRdb kept only the in-frame ones, dropping some. The sample has about 120,000 clones; approximately 59% are singletons. The sequenced sample was CD8+ T cells sorted from blood, obtained at week 4, from a patient treated with tofacitinib. Every receptor here comes from a human donor with alopecia areata.

This clone was seen a few times. The chain links TRBV7-8 to TRBJ1-4; 7 positions agree with TRBD1. The V and J ends lost 9 bases and 1 base, in that order; junction bases with no gene match: 5. The CDR3 runs to 14 residues. CDR1 SGHVS and CDR2 FQNEAQ come from the germline V gene. CDR3 amino acids: CASDRTGTNEKLFF. The CDR3 DNA sequence: TGTGCCAGTGATCGGACAGGAACTAATGAAAAACTGTTTTTT.

This sequence joins TRBV6-1 and TRBJ1-2; weak D call: TRBD1 (5 bases). Per germline, CDR1 MNHNS and CDR2 SASEGT. The V end lost 2 bases, the J end lost 4 bases, and 17 bases lay between the germline ends. The CDR3 extends over 16 amino acids. CDR3 sequence: CASSESPTASPYGYTF. CDR3 coding DNA: TGTGCCAGCAGTGAATCGCCGACAGCCTCCCCCTATGGCTACACCTTC.

This chain connects TRBV27 to TRBJ2-7; TRBD2 is a possible D gene (6 bases). The germline CDR1 and CDR2 sequences are MNHEY and SMNVEV (reference sequence). The ends were cut back, 5 bases at V and 2 bases at J, with 16 bases in the middle. The CDR3 totals 15 residues. For the CDR3, the DNA is TGTGCCAGCAGTCCGCGGGAACGCTGGGCCTACGAGCAGTACTTC. Encoded protein: CASSPRERWAYEQYF.

This clone was recorded once. This rearrangement joins TRBV7-9 to TRBJ2-7; perhaps TRBD1 as D (9 bases). This CDR3 is 15 amino acids long. The V gene lost 3 bases and the J gene lost 4 bases, with 16 bases spanning the gap. From germline, CDR1 is SEHNR and CDR2 FQNEAQ (reference sequence). The CDR3 here is CASSFGRGQGYEQYF. The CDR3 DNA reads TGTGCCAGCAGCTTCGGGAGGGGACAGGGTTACGAGCAGTACTTC.

V is TRBV30 and J is TRBJ1-5; D unclear. The CDR3 consists of 13 residues. Per germline, CDR1 GTSNPN and CDR2 SVGIG (reference sequence). The V gene lost 1 base and the J gene lost 4 bases, with 8 bases spanning the gap. The CDR3 loop reads CAWSAWRNQPQHF. The CDR3 DNA follows: TGTGCCTGGAGTGCCTGGAGGAATCAGCCCCAGCATTTT.

The chain has TRBV27 and TRBJ2-7; TRBD2 might be the D (7 bases). CDR3 length: 13 amino acids. The germline CDR1 and CDR2 sequences are MNHEY and SMNVEV (reference sequence). V was cut by 6 bases and J by 3 bases, with 12 bases left in between. CDR3 protein: CASSWGGDYEQYF. In DNA, the CDR3 is TGTGCCAGCAGCTGGGGGGGCGACTACGAGCAGTACTTC.

This clone was found a few times. A junction end diverges from the germline sequence, so it may reflect a read error. This chain uses TRBV29-1 with TRBJ2-7; D unresolved. CDR1 SQVTM and CDR2 ANQGSEA come from the germline V gene. This CDR3 contains 11 residues. The DNA of the CDR3 is TGCAGCGGTGAAACAGAGTACGAGCAGTACTTC. Protein sequence: CSGETEYEQYF.

The chain carries TRBV9 and TRBJ1-1; no clear D gene. The CDR3 length is 13 residues. With 0 bases removed from V and 1 base from J, the gap between germline ends came to 4 bases. Per the germline V gene, CDR1 is SGDLS and CDR2 is YYNGEE. The CDR3 protein is CASSVARNTEAFF. The CDR3, as DNA: TGTGCCAGCAGCGTAGCGCGGAACACTGAAGCTTTCTTT.

V gene TRBV29-1 combines with J gene TRBJ2-7; the match to TRBD2 covers 8 bases. This CDR3 spans 15 amino acids. CDR1 is SQVTM, CDR2 ANQGSEA, per germline. Trimming took 0 bases from V and 3 from J; bases not matched to a gene: 7. The CDR3: CSVEDERGKDYEQYF. The CDR3 DNA reads as TGCAGCGTTGAAGATGAGCGGGGGAAGGACTACGAGCAGTACTTC.

The gene calls are TRBV29-1 and TRBJ2-3; TRBD2 might be the D (6 bases). Trimming left V 5 bases short and J 4 bases short, with 16 bases between. CDR1 SQVTM and CDR2 ANQGSEA come from the germline V gene. The CDR3 has 14 residues. CDR3 protein: CSVNGAEGSDTQYF. As DNA, the CDR3 is TGCAGCGTTAACGGTGCGGAGGGTTCAGATACGCAGTATTTT.

This clone was detected a few times. The J gene is TRBJ1-1, the V gene TRBV29-1; D might be TRBD1 (6 bases). There are 13 residues in the CDR3. V lost 5 bases, J lost 1 base, and 11 bases lay in between. CDR1 is SQVTM, CDR2 ANQGSEA, per germline. The CDR3 DNA is TGCAGCGTTCCGGAGACAGGGAACACTGAAGCTTTCTTT. Residues: CSVPETGNTEAFF.

This clone has only one observation. The chain carries TRBV29-1 and TRBJ2-1; 7 bases align to TRBD1. Losses at the gene ends were 5 bases for V and 0 bases for J; bases not matched to a gene: 4. CDR1 SQVTM and CDR2 ANQGSEA come from the germline V gene. The CDR3 is made up of 14 amino acids. CDR3 DNA: TGCAGCGTTTTCGGGGACAGCTCCTACAATGAGCAGTTCTTC. Encoded protein: CSVFGDSSYNEQFF.

This clone was counted a single time. A junction end diverges from the germline sequence, so it may reflect a read error. This chain links TRBV5-4 with TRBJ1-2; D uncertain. Germline V gene data show CDR1 as SGHNT and CDR2 as YYREEE (reference sequence). This CDR3 is 12 amino acids long. The CDR3 spells CASSETDVPENF. CDR3 DNA: TGTGCCAGCAGCGAGACCGACGTACCTGAGAACTTC.

The chain has TRBV29-1 and TRBJ2-1; D is unresolved. The germline V gene encodes CDR1 SQVTM and CDR2 ANQGSEA. Trimming cost V 0 bases and J 5 bases, with 20 bases left between them. This CDR3 spans 17 amino acids. The CDR3 is CSVEDFWSAATDNEQFF. CDR3 nucleotide sequence: TGCAGCGTTGAAGATTTCTGGTCCGCGGCAACCGACAATGAGCAGTTCTTC.

This chain joins TRBV7-9 and TRBJ2-5; 9 positions agree with TRBD2. Germline lookup yields CDR1 SEHNR and CDR2 FQNEAQ (reference sequence). J was trimmed by 0 bases and V by 1 base; bases with no gene match: 3. CDR3 length equals 16 residues. The CDR3 DNA is TGTGCCAGCAGCTTAGTTCTAGCGGGGCACCAAGAGACCCAGTACTTC. This codes for CASSLVLAGHQETQYF.

The chain employs TRBV30 and TRBJ1-1, with D uncertain. Trimming shortened V by 4 bases and J by 6 bases, and 12 bases separated the two germline ends. Germline values: CDR1 GTSNPN, CDR2 SVGIG (reference sequence). The CDR3 has 12 amino acids. This chain's CDR3 is CAWNGGGPEAFF. The CDR3 DNA is TGTGCCTGGAATGGAGGCGGACCTGAAGCTTTCTTT. The complete variable domain, with remaining parts taken from reference TRBV30 and TRBJ1-1, reads SQTIHQWPATLVQPVGSPLSLECTVEGTSNPNLYWYRQAAGRGLQLLFYSVGIGQISSEVPQNLSASRPQDRQFILSSKKLLLSDSGFYLCAWNGGGPEAFFGQGTRLTVV.

The chain is built from TRBV29-1 and TRBJ1-2; D is perhaps TRBD1 (5 bases). The V gene's germline CDR1 is SQVTM and CDR2 ANQGSEA. V shed 1 base and J shed 4 bases, with 13 bases lying between them. The CDR3 covers 14 residues. The CDR3 nucleotides are TGCAGCGTTGAAGGGGGGGGAAAAAGCTATGGCTACACCTTC. It translates to CSVEGGGKSYGYTF. Looking up the rest from reference TRBV29-1 and TRBJ1-2 gives the full variable domain: SAVISQKPSRDICQRGTSLTIQCQVDSQVTMMFWYRQQPGQSLTLIATANQGSEATYESGFVIDKFPISRPNLTFSTLTVSNMSPEDSSIYLCSVEGGGKSYGYTFGSGTRLTVV.

This chain uses TRBV9 with TRBJ2-1; the match to TRBD2 covers 7 bases. The CDR3 has 13 amino acids. The J segment lost 9 bases and the V segment lost 3 bases, leaving 6 bases of the junction unmatched. From germline, CDR1 is SGDLS and CDR2 YYNGEE. Here the CDR3 reads CASSGGGGSEQFF. The CDR3 region has the DNA TGTGCCAGCAGCGGGGGGGGAGGGAGTGAGCAGTTCTTC.

This rearrangement joins TRBV30 to TRBJ2-5; D remains unclear. This CDR3 comprises 14 residues. Germline V lookup: CDR1 GTSNPN, CDR2 SVGIG (reference sequence). The CDR3 coding sequence is TGTGCTGATAACGAGATCGGGCCGCAAGAGACCCAGTACTTC. Translation gives CADNEIGPQETQYF.